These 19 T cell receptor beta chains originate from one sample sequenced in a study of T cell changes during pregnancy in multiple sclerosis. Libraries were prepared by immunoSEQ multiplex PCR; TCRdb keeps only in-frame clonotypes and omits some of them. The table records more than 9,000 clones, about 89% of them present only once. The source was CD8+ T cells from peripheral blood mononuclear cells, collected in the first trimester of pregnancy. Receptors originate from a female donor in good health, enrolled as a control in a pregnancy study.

Here the CDR3 reads CASSSPLGGGAQDTQYF. Written as DNA, the CDR3 is TGTGCCAGCAGTTCGCCCTTGGGCGGGGGGGCCCAAGATACGCAGTATTTT. The chain combines TRBV27 with TRBJ2-3; TRBD2 matches 9 bases. Losses at the gene ends were 4 bases for V and 5 bases for J; bases not matched to a gene: 13. The CDR3 spans 17 residues. In germline, CDR1 is MNHEY, CDR2 SMNVEV (reference sequence).

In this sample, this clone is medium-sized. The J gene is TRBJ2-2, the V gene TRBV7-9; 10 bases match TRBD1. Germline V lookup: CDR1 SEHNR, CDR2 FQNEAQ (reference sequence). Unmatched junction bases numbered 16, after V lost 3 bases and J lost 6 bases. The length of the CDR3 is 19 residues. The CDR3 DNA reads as TGTGCCAGCAGCTTCATTAGGCCGGGACAGGGGCTTTGGGCCGGGGAGCTGTTTTTT. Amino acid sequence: CASSFIRPGQGLWAGELFF.

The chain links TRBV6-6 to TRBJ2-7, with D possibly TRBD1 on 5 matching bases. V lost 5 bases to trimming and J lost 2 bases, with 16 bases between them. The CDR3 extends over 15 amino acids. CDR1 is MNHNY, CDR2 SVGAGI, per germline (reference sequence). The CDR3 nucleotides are TGTGCCAGCAGTCCCACCGACGACAGCCCCTACGAGCAGTACTTC. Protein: CASSPTDDSPYEQYF.

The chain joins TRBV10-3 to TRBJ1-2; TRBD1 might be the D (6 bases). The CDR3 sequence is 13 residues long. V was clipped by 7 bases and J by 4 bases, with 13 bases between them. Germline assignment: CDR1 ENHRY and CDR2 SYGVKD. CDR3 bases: TGTGCCATCAAGTCAGGGGATATCTATGGCTACACCTTC. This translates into CAIKSGDIYGYTF.

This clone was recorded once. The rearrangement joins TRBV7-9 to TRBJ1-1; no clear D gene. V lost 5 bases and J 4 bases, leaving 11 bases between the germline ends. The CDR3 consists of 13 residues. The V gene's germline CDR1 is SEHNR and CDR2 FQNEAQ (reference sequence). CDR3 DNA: TGTGCCAGCAGCCCAAACTGGTTCACTGAAGCTTTCTTT. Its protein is CASSPNWFTEAFF.

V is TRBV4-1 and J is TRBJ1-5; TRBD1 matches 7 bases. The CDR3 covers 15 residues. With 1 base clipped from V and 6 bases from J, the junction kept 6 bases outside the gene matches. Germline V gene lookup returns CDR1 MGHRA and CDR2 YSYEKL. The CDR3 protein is CASSQGQGPSQPQHF. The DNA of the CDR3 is TGCGCCAGCAGCCAAGGACAGGGACCATCTCAGCCCCAGCATTTT.

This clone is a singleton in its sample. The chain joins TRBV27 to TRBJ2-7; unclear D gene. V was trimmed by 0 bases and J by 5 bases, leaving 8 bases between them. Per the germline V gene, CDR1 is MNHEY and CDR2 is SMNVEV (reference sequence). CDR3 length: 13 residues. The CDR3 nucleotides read TGTGCCAGCAGTTTATCGAACTTTCACGAGCAGTACTTC. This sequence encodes CASSLSNFHEQYF.

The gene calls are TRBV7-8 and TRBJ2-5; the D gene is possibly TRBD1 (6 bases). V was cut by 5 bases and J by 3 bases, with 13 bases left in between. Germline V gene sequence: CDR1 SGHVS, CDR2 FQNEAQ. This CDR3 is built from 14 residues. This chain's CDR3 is CASSLGQLKETQYF. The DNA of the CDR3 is TGTGCCAGCAGCCTCGGACAGCTAAAAGAGACCCAGTACTTC. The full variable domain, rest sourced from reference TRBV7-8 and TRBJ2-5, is GAGVSQSPRYKVAKRGQDVALRCDPISGHVSLFWYQQALGQGPEFLTYFQNEAQLDKSGLPSDRFFAERPEGSVSTLKIQRTQQEDSAVYLCASSLGQLKETQYFGPGTRLLVL.

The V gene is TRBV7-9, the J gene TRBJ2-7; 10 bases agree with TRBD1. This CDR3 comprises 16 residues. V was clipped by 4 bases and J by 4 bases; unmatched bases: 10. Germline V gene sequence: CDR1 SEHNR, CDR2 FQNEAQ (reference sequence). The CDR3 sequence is CASSSDPDRGPYEQYF. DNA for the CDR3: TGTGCCAGCAGCTCCGATCCCGACAGGGGGCCATACGAGCAGTACTTC.

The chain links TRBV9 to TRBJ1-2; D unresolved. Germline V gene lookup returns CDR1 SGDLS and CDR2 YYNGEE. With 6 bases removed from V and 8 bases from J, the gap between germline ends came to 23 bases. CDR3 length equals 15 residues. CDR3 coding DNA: TGTGCCAGCACCCACGGTGGTGCCCTGTCTCAAGGCTACACCTTC. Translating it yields CASTHGGALSQGYTF. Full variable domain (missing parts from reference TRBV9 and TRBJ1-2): DSGVTQTPKHLITATGQRVTLRCSPRSGDLSVYWYQQSLDQGLQFLIQYYNGEERAKGNILERFSAQQFPDLHSELNLSSLELGDSALYFCASTHGGALSQGYTFGSGTRLTVV.

CDR3 nucleotide sequence: TGTGCCAGCAGCCCGGACAGGGGCTCAGGAAACACCATATATTTT. Protein sequence: CASSPDRGSGNTIYF. The chain combines TRBV5-5 with TRBJ1-3, with 9 bases fitting TRBD1. This CDR3 region has 15 residues. Germline V CDR1 and CDR2: SGHKS, YYEKEE (reference sequence). V lost 4 bases and J lost 4; bases outside the gene matches: 6.

CDR3 DNA: TGCGCCAGCAGCCAATCTCGGGAGCGGGGAAGCACAGATACGCAGTATTTT. Encoded protein: CASSQSRERGSTDTQYF. The chain has TRBV4-3 and TRBJ2-3; 7 nucleotides agree with TRBD2. CDR1 LGHNA and CDR2 YSLEER come from the germline V gene. Losses at the gene ends were 2 bases for V and 0 bases for J; bases not matched to a gene: 8. The CDR3 covers 17 residues.

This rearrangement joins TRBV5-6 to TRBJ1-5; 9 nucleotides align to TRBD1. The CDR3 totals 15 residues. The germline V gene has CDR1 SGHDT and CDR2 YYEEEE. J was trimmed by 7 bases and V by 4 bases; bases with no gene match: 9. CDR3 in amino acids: CASSPAGTGWQPQHF. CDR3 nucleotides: TGTGCCAGCAGCCCGGCTGGGACAGGGTGGCAGCCCCAGCATTTT.

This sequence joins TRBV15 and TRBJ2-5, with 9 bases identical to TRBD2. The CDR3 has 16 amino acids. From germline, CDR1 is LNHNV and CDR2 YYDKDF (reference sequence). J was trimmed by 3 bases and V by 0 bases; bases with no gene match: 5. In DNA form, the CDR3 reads TGTGCCACCAGCAGAGAGAGGCGGGGGGGCGAAGAGACCCAGTACTTC. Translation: CATSRERRGGEETQYF.

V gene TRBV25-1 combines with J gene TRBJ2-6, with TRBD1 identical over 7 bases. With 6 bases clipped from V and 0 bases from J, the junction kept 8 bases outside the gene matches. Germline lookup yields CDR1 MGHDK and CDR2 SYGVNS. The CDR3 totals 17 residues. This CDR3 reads CASSPGQKNSGANVLTF. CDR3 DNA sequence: TGTGCCAGCAGCCCGGGACAGAAAAACTCTGGGGCCAACGTCCTGACTTTC.

Written as DNA, the CDR3 is TGTGCCAGCAGCCCCCTCGGACAGGGGGCGGGGGAGACCCAGTACTTC. It yields the protein CASSPLGQGAGETQYF. The V and J genes are TRBV6-6 and TRBJ2-5; TRBD1 agrees at 11 bases. Germline CDR1 and CDR2: MNHNY and SVGAGI (reference sequence). The CDR3 spans 16 residues. V lost 6 bases, J lost 5 bases, and 11 bases stayed unmatched.

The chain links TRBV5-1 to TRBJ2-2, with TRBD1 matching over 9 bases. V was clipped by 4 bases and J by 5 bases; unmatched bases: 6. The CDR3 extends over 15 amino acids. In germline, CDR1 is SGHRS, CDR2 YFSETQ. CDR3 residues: CASSTTGGNTGELFF. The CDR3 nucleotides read TGCGCCAGCAGCACAACAGGGGGCAATACCGGGGAGCTGTTTTTT. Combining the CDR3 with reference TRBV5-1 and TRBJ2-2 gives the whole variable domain KAGVTQTPRYLIKTRGQQVTLSCSPISGHRSVSWYQQTPGQGLQFLFEYFSETQRNKGNFPGRFSGRQFSNSRSEMNVSTLELGDSALYLCASSTTGGNTGELFFGEGSRLTVL.

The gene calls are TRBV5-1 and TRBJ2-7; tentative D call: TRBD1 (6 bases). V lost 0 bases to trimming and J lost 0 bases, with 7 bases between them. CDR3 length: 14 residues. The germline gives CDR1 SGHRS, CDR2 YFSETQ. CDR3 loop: CASSLEDSSYEQYF. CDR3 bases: TGCGCCAGCAGCTTGGAGGACAGCTCCTACGAGCAGTACTTC.

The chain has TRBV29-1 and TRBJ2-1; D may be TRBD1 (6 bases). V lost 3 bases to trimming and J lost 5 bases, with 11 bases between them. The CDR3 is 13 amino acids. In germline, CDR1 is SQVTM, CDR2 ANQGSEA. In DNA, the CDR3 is TGCAGCGTTGACAACAGGGTAGACAATGAGCAGTTCTTC. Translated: CSVDNRVDNEQFF.